This T cell receptor (beta chain) derives from a study of T cells expressing NK-cell markers. TCRdb derives one entry per CDR3 protein from the 5' RACE reads, leaving out DNA. This sample's table reports some 440,000 distinct CDR3 sequences. The CDR3 loop spans 13 amino acids. CDR1 and CDR2 (germline): ENHRY, SYGVKD. The chain joins TRBV10-3 to TRBJ2-7; TCRdb gives TRBD2 as the D gene, but with no DNA this cannot be confirmed. The receptor was derived from a woman aged 45-65 years in good health. Sequenced sample: blood T cells: a sorted CD56 or NKG2C T cell subset, CD4+ or CD8+ T cells, or bulk PBMC T cells (not recorded which). The CDR3 spells CAISGAGGYEQYF.